The clone carrying this T cell receptor beta chain was found once. Its antigen is not known. The table came from immunoSEQ multiplex PCR; TCRdb's copy has only in-frame clones and leaves some out. The table has 90,000 to 150,000 clones, more than 85% seen once. Second-dose intervals of approximately 4 or approximately 12 weeks were pooled. This entry is derived from a study of T cell responses to AZD1222 COVID-19 vaccine. Study-level results: Two AZD1222 doses significantly raised spike-specific TCR breadth and depth over controls. Among the donors, most were white British and more were female, and clonal diversity was possibly underestimated.

V was cut by 0 bases and J by 0 bases, with 9 bases left in between. CDR1 is MGHRA, CDR2 YSYEKL, per germline. CDR3 length: 15 amino acids. The chain employs TRBV4-1 and TRBJ2-7, with a weak D call TRBD2 (6 bases). The material sequenced was peripheral blood, taken 28 days after the second AZD1222 dose. The receptor comes from an adult who received the AZD1222 COVID-19 vaccine. CDR3 sequence (DNA): TGCGCCAGCAGCCAAGAAAGGGGACTCTCCTACGAGCAGTACTTC. Encoded protein: CASSQERGLSYEQYF.